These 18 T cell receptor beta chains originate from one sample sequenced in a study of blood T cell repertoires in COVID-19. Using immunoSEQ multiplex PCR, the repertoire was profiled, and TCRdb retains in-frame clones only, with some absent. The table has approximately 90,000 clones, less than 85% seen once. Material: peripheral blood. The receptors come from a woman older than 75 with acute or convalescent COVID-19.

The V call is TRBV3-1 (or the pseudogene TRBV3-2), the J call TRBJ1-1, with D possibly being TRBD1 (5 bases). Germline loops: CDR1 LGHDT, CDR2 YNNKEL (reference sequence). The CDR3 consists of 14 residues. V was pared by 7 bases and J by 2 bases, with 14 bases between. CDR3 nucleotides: TGTGCCAGCACCCGGTTACAGGCCAACACTGAAGCTTTCTTT. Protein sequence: CASTRLQANTEAFF.

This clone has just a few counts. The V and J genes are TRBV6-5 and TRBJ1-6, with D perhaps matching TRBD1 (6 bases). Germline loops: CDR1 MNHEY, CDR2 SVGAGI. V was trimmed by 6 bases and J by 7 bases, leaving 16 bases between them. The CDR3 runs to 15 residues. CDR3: CASRQDRLLNSPLHF. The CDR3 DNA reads TGTGCCAGCAGACAAGACAGGTTACTAAATTCACCCCTCCACTTT.

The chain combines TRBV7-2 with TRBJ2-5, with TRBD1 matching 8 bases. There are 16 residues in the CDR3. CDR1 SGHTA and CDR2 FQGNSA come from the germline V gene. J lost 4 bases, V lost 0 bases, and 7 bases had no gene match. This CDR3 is CASSLALGRGRETQYF. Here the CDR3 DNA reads TGTGCCAGCAGCTTAGCGCTCGGCAGGGGGCGAGAGACCCAGTACTTC. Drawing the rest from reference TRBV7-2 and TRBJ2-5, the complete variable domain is GAGVSQSPSNKVTEKGKDVELRCDPISGHTALYWYRQSLGQGLEFLIYFQGNSAPDKSGLPSDRFSAERTGGSVSTLTIQRTQQEDSAVYLCASSLALGRGRETQYFGPGTRLLVL.

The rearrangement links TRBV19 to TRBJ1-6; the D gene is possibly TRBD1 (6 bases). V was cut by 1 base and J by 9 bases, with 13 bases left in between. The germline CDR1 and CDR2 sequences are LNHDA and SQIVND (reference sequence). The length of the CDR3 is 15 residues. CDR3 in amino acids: CASSIGGGGRSPLHF. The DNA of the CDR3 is TGTGCCAGTAGTATAGGGGGGGGCGGTCGTTCACCCCTCCACTTT.

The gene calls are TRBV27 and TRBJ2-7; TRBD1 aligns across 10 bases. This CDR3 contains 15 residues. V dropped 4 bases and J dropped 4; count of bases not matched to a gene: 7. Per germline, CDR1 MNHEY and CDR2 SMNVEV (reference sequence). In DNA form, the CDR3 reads TGTGCCAGCAGTTCTCCCGGGACAGGGGCGTACGAGCAGTACTTC. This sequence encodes CASSSPGTGAYEQYF.

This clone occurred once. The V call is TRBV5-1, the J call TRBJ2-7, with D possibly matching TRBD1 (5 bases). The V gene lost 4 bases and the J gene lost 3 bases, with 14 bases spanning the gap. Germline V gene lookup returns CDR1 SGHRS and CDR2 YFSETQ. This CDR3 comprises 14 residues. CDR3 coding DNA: TGCGCCAGCAGCCAAGACAGCTTTTTCTACGAGCAGTACTTC. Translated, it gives CASSQDSFFYEQYF. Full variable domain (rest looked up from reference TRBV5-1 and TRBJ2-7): KAGVTQTPRYLIKTRGQQVTLSCSPISGHRSVSWYQQTPGQGLQFLFEYFSETQRNKGNFPGRFSGRQFSNSRSEMNVSTLELGDSALYLCASSQDSFFYEQYFGPGTRLTVT.

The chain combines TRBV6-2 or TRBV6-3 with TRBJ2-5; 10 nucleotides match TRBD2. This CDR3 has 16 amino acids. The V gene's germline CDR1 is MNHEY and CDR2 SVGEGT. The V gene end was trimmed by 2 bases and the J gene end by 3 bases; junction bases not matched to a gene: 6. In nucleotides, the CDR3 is TGTGCCAGCAGTTACGTAAGCGGGAGGGCAAAAGAGACCCAGTACTTC. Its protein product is CASSYVSGRAKETQYF.

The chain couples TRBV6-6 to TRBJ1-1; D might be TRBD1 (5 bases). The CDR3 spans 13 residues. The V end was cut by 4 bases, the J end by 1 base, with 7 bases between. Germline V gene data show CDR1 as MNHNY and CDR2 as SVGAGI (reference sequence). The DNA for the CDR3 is TGTGCCAGCAGTTGGGGGGGGAACACTGAAGCTTTCTTT. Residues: CASSWGGNTEAFF.

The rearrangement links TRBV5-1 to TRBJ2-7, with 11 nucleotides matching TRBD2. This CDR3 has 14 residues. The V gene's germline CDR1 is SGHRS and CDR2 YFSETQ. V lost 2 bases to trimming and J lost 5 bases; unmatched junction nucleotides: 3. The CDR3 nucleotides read TGCGCCAGCAGCTTACTAGCGGGAGTGAACGAGCAGTACTTC. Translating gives CASSLLAGVNEQYF.

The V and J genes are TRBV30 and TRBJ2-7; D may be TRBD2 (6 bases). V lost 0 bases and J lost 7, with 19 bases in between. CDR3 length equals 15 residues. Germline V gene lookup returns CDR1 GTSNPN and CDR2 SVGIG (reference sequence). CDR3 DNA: TGTGCCTGGAGTGTAACCGGGTTTTTGGAGGGGGAGCAGTACTTC. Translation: CAWSVTGFLEGEQYF.

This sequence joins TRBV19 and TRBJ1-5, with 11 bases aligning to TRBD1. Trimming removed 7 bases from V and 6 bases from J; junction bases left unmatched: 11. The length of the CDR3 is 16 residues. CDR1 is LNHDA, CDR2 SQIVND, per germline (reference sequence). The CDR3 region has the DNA TGTGCCAGTAACCTACTCGGACAGGGGGCTTTTCAGCCCCAGCATTTT. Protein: CASNLLGQGAFQPQHF.

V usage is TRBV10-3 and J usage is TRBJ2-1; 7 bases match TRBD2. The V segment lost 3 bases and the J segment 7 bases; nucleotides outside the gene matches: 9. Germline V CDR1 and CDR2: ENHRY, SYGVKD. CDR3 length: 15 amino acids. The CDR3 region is CAISDSRTSTNEQFF. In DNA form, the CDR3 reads TGTGCCATCAGTGATTCCCGGACTAGTACGAATGAGCAGTTCTTC.

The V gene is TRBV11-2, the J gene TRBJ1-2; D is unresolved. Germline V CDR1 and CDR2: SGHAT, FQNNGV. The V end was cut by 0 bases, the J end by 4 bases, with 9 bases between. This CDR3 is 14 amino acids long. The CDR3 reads CASSLEAEVYGYTF. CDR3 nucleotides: TGTGCCAGCAGCTTAGAAGCGGAAGTCTATGGCTACACCTTC.

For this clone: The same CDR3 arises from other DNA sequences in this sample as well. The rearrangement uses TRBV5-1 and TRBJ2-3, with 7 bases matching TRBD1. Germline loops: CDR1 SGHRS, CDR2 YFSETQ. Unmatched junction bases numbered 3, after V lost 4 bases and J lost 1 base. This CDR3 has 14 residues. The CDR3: CASSLDRGTDTQYF. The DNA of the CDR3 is TGCGCCAGCAGCCTTGACAGGGGCACAGATACGCAGTATTTT.

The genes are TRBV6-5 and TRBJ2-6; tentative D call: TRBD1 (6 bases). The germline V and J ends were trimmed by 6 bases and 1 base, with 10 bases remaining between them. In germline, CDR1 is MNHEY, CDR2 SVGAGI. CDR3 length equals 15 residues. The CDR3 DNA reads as TGTGCCAGCAGCACAGGGAGTTCTGGGGCCAACGTCCTGACTTTC. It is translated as CASSTGSSGANVLTF.

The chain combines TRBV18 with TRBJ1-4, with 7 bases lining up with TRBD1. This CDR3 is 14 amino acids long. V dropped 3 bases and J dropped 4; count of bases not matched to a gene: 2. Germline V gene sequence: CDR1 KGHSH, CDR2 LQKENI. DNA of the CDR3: TGTGCCAGCTCACCGGACAGGAATAATGAAAAACTGTTTTTT. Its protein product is CASSPDRNNEKLFF.

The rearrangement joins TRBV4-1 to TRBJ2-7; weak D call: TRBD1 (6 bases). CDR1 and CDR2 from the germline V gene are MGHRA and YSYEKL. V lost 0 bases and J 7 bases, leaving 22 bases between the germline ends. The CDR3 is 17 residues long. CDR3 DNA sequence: TGCGCCAGCAGCCAAGACCGGTGGAGCAGGGGAAGGGGAGAGCAGTACTTC. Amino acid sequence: CASSQDRWSRGRGEQYF.

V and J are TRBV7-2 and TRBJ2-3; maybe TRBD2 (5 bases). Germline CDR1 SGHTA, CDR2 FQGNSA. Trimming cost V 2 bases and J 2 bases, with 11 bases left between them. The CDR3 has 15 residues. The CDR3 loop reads CASSLYGELTDTQYF. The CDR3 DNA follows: TGTGCCAGCAGCTTATACGGGGAGCTCACAGATACGCAGTATTTT.